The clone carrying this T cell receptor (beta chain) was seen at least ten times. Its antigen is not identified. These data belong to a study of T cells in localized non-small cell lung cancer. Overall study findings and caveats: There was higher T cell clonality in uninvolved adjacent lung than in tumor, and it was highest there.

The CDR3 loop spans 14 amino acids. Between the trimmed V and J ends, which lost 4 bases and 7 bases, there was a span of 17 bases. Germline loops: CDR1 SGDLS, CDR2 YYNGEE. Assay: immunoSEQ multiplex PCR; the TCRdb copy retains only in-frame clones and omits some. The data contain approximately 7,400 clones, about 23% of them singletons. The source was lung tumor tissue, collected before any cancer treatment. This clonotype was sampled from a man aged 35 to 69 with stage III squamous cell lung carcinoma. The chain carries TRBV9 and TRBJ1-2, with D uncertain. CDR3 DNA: TGTGCCAGCAGCTTCAGTGGAGGGTTGAGTGGCTACACCTTC. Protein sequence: CASSFSGGLSGYTF.